These 15 T cell receptor beta chains were sequenced from one sample in a study of metastatic and nonmetastatic thyroid tumors. Each patient went into thyroid surgery without having received any treatment. TCRdb re-called the PCR reads via MiXCR. The sample holds tens of thousands of clones, around 13% seen once. The sample consisted of blood. The receptor source for this set is a female donor with papillary thyroid cancer or a benign thyroid nodule (not recorded which). Some clones in this sample may be carry-over from other donors' samples.

A remark on this clone: The junction shows a germline mismatch at one end, possibly a read error. The genes are TRBV5-1 and TRBJ2-7; no reliable D call. This CDR3 comprises 14 residues. Germline V lookup: CDR1 SGHRS, CDR2 YFSETQ. The CDR3 nucleotides read TGCGTCAGCAGTTACGAAAGCCTGAACTACGAGCAGTACTTC. Amino acid sequence: CVSSYESLNYEQYF. Filled out from reference TRBV5-1 and TRBJ2-7, the complete variable domain reads KAGVTQTPRYLIKTRGQQVTLSCSPISGHRSVSWYQQTPGQGLQFLFEYFSETQRNKGNFPGRFSGRQFSNSRSEMNVSTLELGDSALYLCVSSYESLNYEQYFGPGTRLTVT.

This clone occurred many times. The chain employs TRBV4-3 and TRBJ2-3, with D uncertain. The V gene lost 4 bases and the J gene lost 0 bases, with 5 bases spanning the gap. This CDR3 region has 13 residues. CDR1 LGHNA and CDR2 YSLEER come from the germline V gene. DNA for the CDR3: TGCGCCAGCAGCCGAATGAGCACAGATACGCAGTATTTT. It is translated as CASSRMSTDTQYF.

The table lists this clone with many counts. The V and J genes are TRBV29-1 and TRBJ1-1, with D perhaps matching TRBD1 (5 bases). The CDR3 consists of 10 residues. V was pared by 8 bases and J by 11 bases, with 15 bases between. Germline V lookup: CDR1 SQVTM, CDR2 ANQGSEA. This chain's CDR3 is CSLLEGTAFF. In nucleotides, the CDR3 is TGCAGCCTCCTGGAGGGGACGGCTTTCTTT.

This clone appeared many times. The chain uses TRBV19 and TRBJ1-5; TRBD1 is a possible D gene (6 bases). Trimming cost V 5 bases and J 0 bases, with 17 bases left between them. The CDR3 is 17 residues long. Germline loops: CDR1 LNHDA, CDR2 SQIVND (reference sequence). The CDR3 DNA is TGTGCCAGTAGTTCGGGGGCGGGGATGGTTAGCAATCAGCCCCAGCATTTT. This translates into CASSSGAGMVSNQPQHF. Using reference TRBV19 and TRBJ1-5 for the parts outside the CDR3, the full variable domain is DGGITQSPKYLFRKEGQNVTLSCEQNLNHDAMYWYRQDPGQGLRLIYYSQIVNDFQKGDIAEGYSVSREKKESFPLTVTSAQKNPTAFYLCASSSGAGMVSNQPQHFGDGTRLSIL.

Points on this clone: At one end the junction does not follow the germline gene, possibly because of a read error. Different DNA sequences within this sample yield the same CDR3. The chain couples TRBV12-3 or TRBV12-4 to TRBJ1-6, with D unresolved. This CDR3 comprises 13 residues. The CDR3 here is CASSFGPRSPLHF. The CDR3 bases are TGTGCCAGCAGTTTCGGCCCCAGGTCACCCCTACACTTT.

The rearrangement joins TRBV16 to TRBJ2-3; 7 positions agree with TRBD1. This CDR3 region has 17 residues. Germline-derived CDR1 and CDR2 are KGHSY and FQNENV. V lost 1 base and J lost 2; bases outside the gene matches: 9. CDR3 in DNA: TGTGCCAGCAGCCAATTGGAAGGGGGCCCCCTCACAGATACGCAGTATTTT. Its translation: CASSQLEGGPLTDTQYF.

This clone qualifies as medium-sized. The chain couples TRBV6-1 to TRBJ1-6; 8 nucleotides line up with TRBD1. This CDR3 has 17 amino acids. The V and J ends lost 6 bases and 7 bases, in that order; junction bases with no gene match: 14. Per the germline V gene, CDR1 is MNHNS and CDR2 is SASEGT. The DNA of the CDR3 is TGTGCCAGCAGCAAACGGCCGCCGGGACAGGTGAATTCACCCCTCCACTTT. This sequence encodes CASSKRPPGQVNSPLHF.

At least ten counts were recorded for this clone. The CDR3 coding sequence is TGTGCCAGCAGCCCGAGCTGGCCGGATACGCAGTATTTT. Protein: CASSPSWPDTQYF. The chain employs TRBV7-9 and TRBJ2-3; D ambiguous. The CDR3 contains 13 residues. Germline CDR1 is SEHNR and CDR2 is FQNEAQ (reference sequence). V lost 5 bases, J lost 6 bases, and 12 bases lay in between. Looking up the rest from reference TRBV7-9 and TRBJ2-3 gives the full variable domain: DTGVSQNPRHKITKRGQNVTFRCDPISEHNRLYWYRQTLGQGPEFLTYFQNEAQLEKSRLLSDRFSAERPKGSFSTLEIQRTEQGDSAMYLCASSPSWPDTQYFGPGTRLTVL.

There are many counts of this clone. Being one base from a much bigger clone, this may be a read error. The sample carries other DNA sequences with the same CDR3. The rearrangement joins TRBV27 to TRBJ2-3, with TRBD2 identical over 9 bases. CDR1 is MNHEY and CDR2 is SMNVEV in the germline V gene (reference sequence). V was clipped by 3 bases and J by 6 bases; unmatched bases: 7. This CDR3 has 15 residues. CDR3 residues: CASSFQRGVTDTQYF. The CDR3 DNA follows: TGTGCCAGCAGTTTCCAGCGGGGGGTAACGGATACGCAGTATTTT.

The J gene is TRBJ2-4, the V gene TRBV2; TRBD1 matches 10 bases. This CDR3 is 16 amino acids long. J lost 3 bases, V lost 4 bases, and 6 bases had no gene match. Per germline, CDR1 SNHLY and CDR2 FYNNEI. The CDR3 is CASSGGQGLGKNIQYF. Here the CDR3 DNA reads TGTGCCAGCAGTGGGGGACAGGGGTTAGGCAAAAACATTCAGTACTTC.

This clone appeared many times. This may be a read error: a much more frequent sequence differs by one nucleotide. The chain is built from TRBV3-1 and TRBJ1-2, with D perhaps matching TRBD1 (5 bases). CDR3 length equals 16 residues. Germline assignment: CDR1 LGHDT and CDR2 YNNKEL (reference sequence). The CDR3 bases are TGTGCCAGCAGCCAACCCGCGACAGTAGGGGTTGATGGCTGCACCTTC. Its translation is CASSQPATVGVDGCTF.

This chain connects TRBV5-1 to TRBJ2-1, with TRBD1 as a possible D gene (6 bases). Germline assignment: CDR1 SGHRS and CDR2 YFSETQ. The CDR3 sequence is 13 residues long. Trimming stripped 5 bases from V and 16 bases from J, with 22 bases between. The CDR3 DNA sequence: TGCGCCAGCAGTCCGGACGGGACATGGCTCCATTTCTTC. This gives the protein CASSPDGTWLHFF.

This clone showed up just a few times. The chain has TRBV11-2 and TRBJ2-1, with TRBD2 identical over 12 bases. Looked up from germline, CDR1 is SGHAT and CDR2 is FQNNGV. V trimming: 5 bases; J trimming: 9 bases; junction bases outside the gene matches: 11. The CDR3 spans 16 residues. CDR3 amino acids: CASSPLLAGGRVEQFF. The CDR3 region has the DNA TGTGCCAGCAGCCCCCTCCTAGCGGGAGGGCGGGTTGAGCAGTTCTTC.

This clone is categorized as medium-sized. The chain recombines TRBV10-1 with TRBJ2-7; tentative D call: TRBD2 (5 bases). CDR1 and CDR2 from the germline V gene are WNHNN and SYGVQD (reference sequence). There are 12 residues in the CDR3. V was pared by 6 bases and J by 6 bases, with 12 bases between. DNA of the CDR3: TGCGCCAGCAGGGACTGCCTACGCGAGCAGTACTTC. Amino acids: CASRDCLREQYF.

The sample holds many counts of this clone. The chain joins TRBV19 to TRBJ1-2; D call uncertain. CDR1 and CDR2 from the germline V gene are LNHDA and SQIVND (reference sequence). CDR3 length: 13 residues. Trimming left V 9 bases short and J 8 bases short, with 19 bases between. CDR3 in amino acids: CASLPAPSGGYTF. CDR3 DNA sequence: TGTGCCAGCCTCCCCGCCCCATCCGGAGGCTACACCTTC.